These 30 T cell receptor beta chains were sequenced from one sample in a study of T cell responses to AZD1222 COVID-19 vaccine. Profiled with immunoSEQ multiplex PCR; TCRdb holds only in-frame clones, not every one. The sample consists of over 100,000 clones, roughly 90% of them appearing once. Material: peripheral blood, obtained on day 0 of AZD1222 vaccination. All receptors derive from an adult in good health.

This clone showed up just a few times. The chain joins TRBV15 to TRBJ1-1; unclear D gene. CDR3 length equals 12 residues. V lost 6 bases and J lost 2, with 7 bases in between. Per germline, CDR1 LNHNV and CDR2 YYDKDF (reference sequence). The CDR3 DNA follows: TGTGCCACCAGTTGGAGAAACACTGAAGCTTTCTTT. Protein sequence: CATSWRNTEAFF.

With respect to this clone: Other DNA variants within this sample encode the same CDR3. The CDR3 DNA sequence: TGTGCCAGCAGCGTAGGGACAGGGAGGGCTTTCTTT. Encoded protein: CASSVGTGRAFF. J is TRBJ1-1 and V is TRBV9, with 8 bases aligning to TRBD1. The germline CDR1 and CDR2 sequences are SGDLS and YYNGEE. J lost 11 bases, V lost 0 bases, and 3 bases had no gene match. This CDR3 has 12 amino acids.

The chain uses TRBV9 and TRBJ2-3; D is unresolved. Deletions cut 3 bases from V and 6 bases from J, with 17 bases between. Germline V gene sequence: CDR1 SGDLS, CDR2 YYNGEE. CDR3 length: 15 amino acids. CDR3 amino acids: CASSAGAKVGDTQYF. The CDR3 DNA reads TGTGCCAGCAGCGCTGGCGCTAAGGTCGGGGATACGCAGTATTTT.

The rearrangement joins TRBV10-3 to TRBJ1-5; 10 positions agree with TRBD1. The CDR3 covers 16 residues. V lost 10 bases to trimming and J lost 0 bases; unmatched junction nucleotides: 9. The germline V gene has CDR1 ENHRY and CDR2 SYGVKD. The CDR3 sequence: CATRTGGEISNQPQHF. Here the CDR3 DNA reads TGTGCCACTCGGACAGGGGGGGAAATTAGCAATCAGCCCCAGCATTTT.

This chain uses TRBV18 with TRBJ2-2; D remains unclear. CDR1 KGHSH and CDR2 LQKENI come from the germline V gene. Trimming left V 6 bases short and J 6 bases short, with 11 bases between. The CDR3 spans 13 residues. CDR3 region: CASSPRDAGELFF. CDR3 coding DNA: TGTGCCAGCTCTCCTAGGGATGCCGGGGAGCTGTTTTTT.

The chain carries TRBV5-4 and TRBJ2-7; TRBD2 matches at 7 bases. V trimming: 0 bases; J trimming: 4 bases; junction bases outside the gene matches: 10. The CDR3 contains 16 residues. In germline, CDR1 is SGHNT, CDR2 YYREEE (reference sequence). CDR3 loop: CASSLVDFGGSYEQYF. The CDR3, as DNA: TGTGCCAGCAGCTTGGTGGATTTCGGCGGGAGTTACGAGCAGTACTTC.

The chain recombines TRBV2 with TRBJ1-1; a weak D match, TRBD1 (6 bases). Trimming took 4 bases from V and 4 from J, leaving 10 bases between them. Per the germline V gene, CDR1 is SNHLY and CDR2 is FYNNEI. The CDR3 is made up of 13 amino acids. CDR3 DNA: TGTGCCAGCAGTGGCGACAGGAGCACTGAAGCTTTCTTT. Translating gives CASSGDRSTEAFF.

The CDR3 bases are TGTGCCAGCAGCCCATCGCCCGGGGAGCTGTTTTTT. Translation gives CASSPSPGELFF. The V and J genes are TRBV7-3 and TRBJ2-2; no reliable D call. V was cut by 5 bases and J by 6 bases, with 7 bases left in between. Germline-derived CDR1 and CDR2 are SGHTA and FQGTGA. This CDR3 region has 12 residues.

The rearrangement uses TRBV7-6 and TRBJ2-7, with 11 bases lining up with TRBD1. Germline V gene lookup returns CDR1 SGHVS and CDR2 FNYEAQ. J was trimmed by 3 bases and V by 1 base; bases with no gene match: 5. This CDR3 has 16 residues. This CDR3 is CASSLGGDRGGYEQYF. DNA of the CDR3: TGTGCCAGCAGCTTAGGAGGGGACAGGGGGGGCTACGAGCAGTACTTC.

The chain combines TRBV6-6 with TRBJ2-5; 11 nucleotides line up with TRBD2. V trimming: 4 bases; J trimming: 7 bases; junction bases outside the gene matches: 5. This CDR3 has 14 amino acids. In germline, CDR1 is MNHNY, CDR2 SVGAGI (reference sequence). Here the CDR3 reads CASSLLAGEATQYF. CDR3 bases: TGTGCCAGCAGTTTACTAGCGGGAGAGGCGACCCAGTACTTC.

The chain joins TRBV7-3 to TRBJ1-1; D is unresolved. Trimming removed 5 bases at V and 1 base at J, with 8 bases between. The CDR3 spans 13 residues. Germline assignment: CDR1 SGHTA and CDR2 FQGTGA. CDR3 DNA sequence: TGTGCCAGCAGCGTAAGGGAGAACACTGAAGCTTTCTTT. Encoded protein: CASSVRENTEAFF.

V and J are TRBV10-3 and TRBJ2-7; D uncertain. Germline loops: CDR1 ENHRY, CDR2 SYGVKD. Trimming took off 9 bases at V and 4 bases at J, with 4 bases between the two ends. This CDR3 has 9 amino acids. CDR3 in DNA: TGTGCCATAGGATACGAGCAGTACTTC. Amino acids: CAIGYEQYF.

This chain joins TRBV6-1 and TRBJ1-3; 7 positions match TRBD1. CDR1 and CDR2 (germline): MNHNS, SASEGT. This CDR3 comprises 16 residues. Unmatched junction bases numbered 9, after V lost 4 bases and J lost 3 bases. CDR3 nucleotides: TGTGCCAGCAGTGGCCGACGAGACAGGGATGGAAACACCATATATTTT. Protein: CASSGRRDRDGNTIYF.

The rearrangement links TRBV27 to TRBJ2-5; D gene ambiguous. In germline, CDR1 is MNHEY, CDR2 SMNVEV (reference sequence). Between the trimmed V and J ends, which lost 8 bases and 4 bases, there was a span of 11 bases. The CDR3 extends over 12 amino acids. CDR3 sequence (DNA): TGTGCCAGCCACTCAATCGGAGAGACCCAGTACTTC. This sequence encodes CASHSIGETQYF.

CDR3 residues: CASSQSRDGTEAFF. CDR3 in DNA: TGTGCCAGCAGCCAGTCAAGGGATGGCACTGAAGCTTTCTTT. The chain recombines TRBV5-5 with TRBJ1-1, with D unresolved. CDR1 and CDR2 (germline): SGHKS, YYEKEE (reference sequence). Deletions cut 4 bases from V and 4 bases from J, with 14 bases between. CDR3 length: 14 amino acids.

The rearrangement uses TRBV5-4 and TRBJ1-1; a possible D gene is TRBD1 (5 bases). Germline-derived CDR1 and CDR2 are SGHNT and YYREEE (reference sequence). CDR3 size: 15 residues. V lost 7 bases and J 1 base, leaving 17 bases between the germline ends. As DNA, the CDR3 is TGTGCCAGCCATACGAGACAGACTTGGAACACTGAAGCTTTCTTT. Its translation: CASHTRQTWNTEAFF. The variable domain in full, completed from reference TRBV5-4 and TRBJ1-1, reads ETGVTQSPTHLIKTRGQQVTLRCSSQSGHNTVSWYQQALGQGPQFIFQYYREEENGRGNFPPRFSGLQFPNYSSELNVNALELDDSALYLCASHTRQTWNTEAFFGQGTRLTVV.

The chain combines TRBV6-2 or TRBV6-3 with TRBJ2-7; the D is unclear. Germline V gene data show CDR1 as MNHEY and CDR2 as SVGEGT. There are 17 residues in the CDR3. V lost 0 bases and J lost 6, with 21 bases in between. Here the CDR3 reads CASSYSVPGLPGREQYF. The CDR3 coding sequence is TGTGCCAGCAGTTACTCAGTACCGGGCCTCCCTGGGCGCGAGCAGTACTTC.

This chain connects TRBV19 to TRBJ1-4; D call uncertain. CDR3 length: 12 residues. The germline V and J ends were trimmed by 8 bases and 8 bases, with 12 bases remaining between them. Germline-derived CDR1 and CDR2 are LNHDA and SQIVND (reference sequence). The CDR3 loop is CASLSGREKLFF. In DNA form, the CDR3 reads TGTGCCAGTTTATCCGGGAGAGAAAAACTGTTTTTT.

The chain joins TRBV6-6 to TRBJ2-2, with D perhaps matching TRBD1 (7 bases). Germline values: CDR1 MNHNY, CDR2 SVGAGI (reference sequence). With 0 bases removed from V and 8 bases from J, the gap between germline ends came to 16 bases. There are 16 residues in the CDR3. CDR3 in amino acids: CASSYSPGGMFGELFF. CDR3 in DNA: TGTGCCAGCAGTTACTCGCCAGGGGGGATGTTTGGGGAGCTGTTTTTT.

Written as DNA, the CDR3 is TGTGCCAGCGGCCTGACCAGGGGGCCACCCCTCCACTTT. Protein sequence: CASGLTRGPPLHF. V gene TRBV27 combines with J gene TRBJ1-6, with 8 bases fitting TRBD1. V was pared by 8 bases and J by 11 bases, with 8 bases of the junction left unmatched. Germline V gene lookup returns CDR1 MNHEY and CDR2 SMNVEV (reference sequence). The CDR3 length is 13 residues.

The rearrangement links TRBV27 to TRBJ1-3; possibly TRBD1 for D (5 bases). Germline lookup yields CDR1 MNHEY and CDR2 SMNVEV (reference sequence). V was trimmed by 6 bases and J by 16 bases, leaving 16 bases between them. The CDR3 covers 11 residues. CDR3 protein: CASRLDGTSYF. CDR3 bases: TGTGCCAGCAGACTAGACGGGACGAGCTATTTT.

The genes are TRBV25-1 and TRBJ2-6; D gene unclear. Between the trimmed V and J ends, which lost 6 bases and 1 base, there was a span of 10 bases. Germline values: CDR1 MGHDK, CDR2 SYGVNS. The CDR3 runs to 15 residues. The CDR3 loop reads CASREDISGANVLTF. The DNA for the CDR3 is TGTGCCAGCAGAGAAGACATTTCTGGGGCCAACGTCCTGACTTTC.

The rearrangement uses TRBV5-6 and TRBJ1-2, with D uncertain. CDR1 is SGHDT and CDR2 is YYEEEE in the germline V gene. V shed 0 bases and J shed 7 bases, with 13 bases lying between them. This CDR3 spans 14 amino acids. The CDR3 sequence: CASSLAGALSGYTF. The CDR3 bases are TGTGCCAGCAGCTTGGCCGGAGCGTTATCTGGCTACACCTTC.

This chain links TRBV19 with TRBJ2-1, with 7 bases lining up with TRBD1. The CDR3 loop spans 14 amino acids. The J segment lost 8 bases and the V segment lost 6 bases, leaving 10 bases of the junction unmatched. Germline CDR1 and CDR2: LNHDA and SQIVND (reference sequence). CDR3 bases: TGTGCCAGTAGCGAGGTTCACAGGGGACATGAGCAGTTCTTC. It codes for CASSEVHRGHEQFF.

The chain links TRBV5-1 to TRBJ2-1, with 7 bases aligning to TRBD1. The germline CDR1 and CDR2 sequences are SGHRS and YFSETQ. V shed 5 bases and J 2 bases; nucleotides not matched to a gene: 4. This CDR3 is built from 14 residues. The CDR3 region has the DNA TGCGCCAGCAGGGACAGGTCCGCCTACAATGAGCAGTTCTTC. Amino acid sequence: CASRDRSAYNEQFF.

V usage is TRBV9 and J usage is TRBJ1-5, with D unresolved. Trimming removed 4 bases at V and 0 bases at J, with 8 bases between. CDR3 length: 14 amino acids. CDR1 and CDR2 (germline): SGDLS, YYNGEE. The CDR3 bases are TGTGCCAGCAGCCTGGAACCTAGCAATCAGCCCCAGCATTTT. This sequence encodes CASSLEPSNQPQHF.

The chain carries TRBV18 and TRBJ1-1; TRBD1 might be the D (5 bases). V shed 3 bases and J shed 5 bases, with 22 bases lying between them. CDR1 is KGHSH and CDR2 is LQKENI in the germline V gene. The CDR3 has 17 amino acids. The CDR3 loop reads CASSPLPGGGVGTEAFF. The DNA for the CDR3 is TGTGCCAGCTCACCTCTCCCGGGGGGGGGAGTCGGGACTGAAGCTTTCTTT.

The chain recombines TRBV5-8 with TRBJ1-5, with 9 bases that match TRBD1. The CDR3 spans 16 residues. CDR1 is SGHTS, CDR2 YDEGEE, per germline. With 4 bases clipped from V and 8 bases from J, the junction kept 13 bases outside the gene matches. The CDR3 loop is CASSLLDRGIEEPQHF. The CDR3 nucleotides are TGTGCCAGCAGCCTACTGGACAGGGGAATAGAGGAGCCCCAGCATTTT.

DNA of the CDR3: TGTGCCAGCAGCTTAGAGTCGGGAGGCGACAATGAGCAGTTCTTC. It yields the protein CASSLESGGDNEQFF. This chain links TRBV11-3 with TRBJ2-1; 7 bases are a match to TRBD2. This CDR3 has 15 amino acids. Germline V gene data show CDR1 as SGHNT and CDR2 as YENEEA. The ends lost 0 bases at V and 5 bases at J; junction bases unmatched: 4.

The V gene is TRBV30, the J gene TRBJ2-4; D gene ambiguous. The CDR3 has 15 residues. Germline-derived CDR1 and CDR2 are GTSNPN and SVGIG (reference sequence). V shed 0 bases and J shed 1 base, with 10 bases lying between them. The CDR3: CAWSVGNGAKNIQYF. CDR3 bases: TGTGCCTGGAGTGTAGGGAACGGGGCCAAAAACATTCAGTACTTC.